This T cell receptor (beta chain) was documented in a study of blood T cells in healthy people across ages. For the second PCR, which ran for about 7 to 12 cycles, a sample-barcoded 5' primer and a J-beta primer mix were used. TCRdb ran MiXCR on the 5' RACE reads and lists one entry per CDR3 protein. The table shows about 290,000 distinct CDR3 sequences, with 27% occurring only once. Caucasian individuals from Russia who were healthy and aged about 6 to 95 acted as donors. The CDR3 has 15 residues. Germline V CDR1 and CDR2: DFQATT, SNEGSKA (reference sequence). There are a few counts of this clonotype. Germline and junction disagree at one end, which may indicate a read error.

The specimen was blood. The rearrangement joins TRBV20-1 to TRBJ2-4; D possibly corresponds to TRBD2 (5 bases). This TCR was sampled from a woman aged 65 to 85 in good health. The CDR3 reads CSARDSLLAKSIQYF. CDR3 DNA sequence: TGCAGTGCTAGAGACAGCCTCCTAGCCAAAAGCATTCAGTACTTC.